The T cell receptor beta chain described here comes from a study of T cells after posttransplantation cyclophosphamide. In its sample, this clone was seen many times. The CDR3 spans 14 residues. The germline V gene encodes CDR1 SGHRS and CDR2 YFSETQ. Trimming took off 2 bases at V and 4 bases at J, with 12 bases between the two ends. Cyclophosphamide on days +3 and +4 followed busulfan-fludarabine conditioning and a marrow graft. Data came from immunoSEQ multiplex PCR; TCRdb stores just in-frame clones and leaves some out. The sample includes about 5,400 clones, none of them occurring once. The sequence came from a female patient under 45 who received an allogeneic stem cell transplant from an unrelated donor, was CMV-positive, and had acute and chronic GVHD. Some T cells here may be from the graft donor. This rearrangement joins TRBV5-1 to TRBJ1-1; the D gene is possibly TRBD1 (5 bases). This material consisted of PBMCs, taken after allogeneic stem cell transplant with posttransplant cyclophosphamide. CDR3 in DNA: TGCGCCAGCAGCTTCCTTGGGGCCGGCACTGAAGCTTTCTTT. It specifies CASSFLGAGTEAFF.